What follows describes a single T cell receptor beta chain. The CDR3 runs to 16 residues. Germline V gene lookup returns CDR1 SGHAT and CDR2 FQNNGV. Trimming removed 0 bases at V and 7 bases at J, with 16 bases between. Per the original data handling: Reference gene primer amplification in the assay estimated nucleated cell counts. The assay was immunoSEQ multiplex PCR, and TCRdb's table has in-frame clones only and misses some. V, J and clone size derive from that table, while D and trimming were established from the DNA sequence. Among under 300,000 clones, roughly four fifths were seen once, and the ten largest hold around 12%. The sample originates from a study of blood T cell repertoires in COVID-19. Study-wide background: Sample material is recorded as cDNA or gDNA derived from T cells, B-cell-depleted T cells, or PBMCs.

The receptor comes from a woman in her sixties with active or convalescent COVID-19. The V call is TRBV11-2, the J call TRBJ2-1; D may be TRBD2 (6 bases). The sequencing input was peripheral blood. This chain's CDR3 is CASSLEGSGPRNEQFF. CDR3 DNA: TGTGCCAGCAGCTTAGAAGGCAGCGGGCCCCGAAATGAGCAGTTCTTC.